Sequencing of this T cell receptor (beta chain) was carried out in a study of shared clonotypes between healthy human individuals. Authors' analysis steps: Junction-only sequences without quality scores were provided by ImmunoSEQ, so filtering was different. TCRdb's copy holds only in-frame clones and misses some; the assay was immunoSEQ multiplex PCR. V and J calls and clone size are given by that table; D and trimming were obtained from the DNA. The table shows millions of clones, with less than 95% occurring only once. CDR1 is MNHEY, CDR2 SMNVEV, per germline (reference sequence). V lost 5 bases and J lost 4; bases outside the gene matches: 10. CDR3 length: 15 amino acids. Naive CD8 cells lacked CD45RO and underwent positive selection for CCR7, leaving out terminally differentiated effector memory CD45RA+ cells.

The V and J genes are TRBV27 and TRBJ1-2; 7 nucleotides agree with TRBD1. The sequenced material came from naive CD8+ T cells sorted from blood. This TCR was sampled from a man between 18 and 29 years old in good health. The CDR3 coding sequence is TGTGCCAGCAGTATGAATCCGGGACAGCTCTATGGCTACACCTTC. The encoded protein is CASSMNPGQLYGYTF.